This section outlines one T cell receptor (beta chain) sequence together with its context. These data belong to a study of blood T cell repertoires in COVID-19. The data were produced by immunoSEQ multiplex PCR, yet TCRdb's version contains in-frame clones alone and is incomplete. The sample includes 89,000 or so clones, around 90% of them seen just once. The sequence came from a man aged 50-59 years with COVID-19, enrolled during active disease. Sequencing was performed on peripheral blood.

This CDR3 is CASSLSGGETQYF. The CDR3 DNA reads TGTGCCAGCAGCCTCTCGGGTGGAGAGACCCAGTACTTC. The V and J genes are TRBV7-3 and TRBJ2-5; D remains ambiguous. Germline CDR1 reads SGHTA; CDR2 reads FQGTGA. V was shortened by 5 bases and J by 4 bases, with 11 bases between the two germline ends. The CDR3 has 13 residues.